The entry that follows covers one T cell receptor (beta chain) sequence. Antigen unknown. Libraries were prepared by immunoSEQ multiplex PCR; TCRdb keeps only in-frame clonotypes and omits some of them. Counted here are over 15,000 clones, 40% to 45% occurring once; the ten biggest clones make up approximately 16%. The data are from a study of tumor-infiltrating lymphocytes in localized non-small cell lung cancer. Study at large: The cohort mixed smokers and never-smokers, several histologies, and some post-neoadjuvant-chemotherapy samples. Each patient gave resected tumor and non-adjacent uninvolved lung tissue. Broader study findings: Different pieces of the same tissue were used for each assay.

Germline V gene sequence: CDR1 MNHNS, CDR2 SASEGT. The CDR3 is made up of 14 amino acids. V was cut by 7 bases and J by 7 bases, with 17 bases left in between. Sequencing was carried out using lung tumor tissue. This clonotype was obtained from a human donor with non-small cell lung cancer. The chain joins TRBV6-1 to TRBJ2-1; no reliable D call. In nucleotides, the CDR3 is TGTGCCAGCACCCGAAATAATGTCGGTAATGAGCAGTTCTTC. Translating it yields CASTRNNVGNEQFF.